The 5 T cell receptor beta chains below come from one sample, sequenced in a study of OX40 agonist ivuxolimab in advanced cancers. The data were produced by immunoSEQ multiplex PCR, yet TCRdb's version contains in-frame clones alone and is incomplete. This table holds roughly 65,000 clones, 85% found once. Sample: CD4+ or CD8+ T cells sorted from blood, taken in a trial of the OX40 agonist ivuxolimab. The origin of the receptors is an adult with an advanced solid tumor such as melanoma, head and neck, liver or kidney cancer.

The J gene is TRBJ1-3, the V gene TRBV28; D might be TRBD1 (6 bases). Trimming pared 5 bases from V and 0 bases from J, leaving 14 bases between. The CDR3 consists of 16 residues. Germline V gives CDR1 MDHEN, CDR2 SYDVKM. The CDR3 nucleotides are TGTGCCAGCAGTCTACCCGGGACAAACTCTGGAAACACCATATATTTT. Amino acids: CASSLPGTNSGNTIYF.

The chain's CDR3 is CASSVRSDSPLEKLFF. CDR3 coding DNA: TGTGCCAGCAGCGTTAGATCGGACAGTCCTTTGGAAAAACTGTTTTTT. The genes are TRBV9 and TRBJ1-4; tentatively, D is TRBD1 (6 bases). The CDR3 runs 16 residues. CDR1 is SGDLS and CDR2 is YYNGEE in the germline V gene. V dropped 2 bases and J dropped 8 bases, with 19 bases sitting between them.

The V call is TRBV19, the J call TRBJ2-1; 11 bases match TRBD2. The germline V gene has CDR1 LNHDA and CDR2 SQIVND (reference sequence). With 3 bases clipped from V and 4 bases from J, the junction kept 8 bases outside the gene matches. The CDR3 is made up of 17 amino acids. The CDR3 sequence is CASSIPLTSGRYNEQFF. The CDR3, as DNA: TGTGCCAGTAGTATCCCCCTAACTAGCGGGAGATACAATGAGCAGTTCTTC.

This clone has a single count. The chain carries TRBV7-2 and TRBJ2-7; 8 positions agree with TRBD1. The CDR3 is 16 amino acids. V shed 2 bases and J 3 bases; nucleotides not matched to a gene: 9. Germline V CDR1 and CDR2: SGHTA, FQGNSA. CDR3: CASSLPRDRLNYEQYF. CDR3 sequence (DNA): TGTGCCAGCAGCTTACCCCGGGACAGGCTGAACTACGAGCAGTACTTC.

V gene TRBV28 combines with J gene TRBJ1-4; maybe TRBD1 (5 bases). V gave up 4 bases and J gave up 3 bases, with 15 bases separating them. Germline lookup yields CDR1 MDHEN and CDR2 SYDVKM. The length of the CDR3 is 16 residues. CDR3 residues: CASSSASIGANEKLFF. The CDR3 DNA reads TGTGCCAGCAGTTCAGCCTCCATAGGGGCTAATGAAAAACTGTTTTTT.